This T cell receptor beta chain was recorded in a study of cytomegalovirus exposure and HLA in healthy donors. Study outcomes and limitations: For most subjects, TCR beta sequences were reported to predict HLA-A and HLA-B alleles with accuracy. Analyzed later, most CMV-associated TCR beta chains appeared HLA-restricted. Information on immune exposure was restricted to one variable (CMV serostatus). In a later analysis, donors in an Asian-associated ancestry cluster reportedly had fewer N-insertions in productive TCRs than the cohort mean.

This CDR3 contains 13 residues. Germline V gives CDR1 MGHRA, CDR2 YSYEKL. V was trimmed by 4 bases and J by 4 bases, leaving 11 bases between them. With respect to this clone: Its antigen remains unidentified.

The PCR used 60 Vbeta and 13 Jbeta primers. Profiled with immunoSEQ multiplex PCR; TCRdb holds only in-frame clones, not every one. The data show 150,000 to 200,000 clones, with about 80% seen just once and 2.2% held by the top ten. The sequence derives from a woman in her 30s in good health and CMV-seronegative. Sequenced input: PBMCs. This chain connects TRBV4-1 to TRBJ2-7, with D possibly matching TRBD2 (5 bases). CDR3 in amino acids: CASSRDDYYEQYF. As DNA, the CDR3 is TGCGCCAGCAGCCGAGACGACTATTACGAGCAGTACTTC.